The 26 T cell receptor beta chains below come from one sample, sequenced in a study of blood T cell repertoires in COVID-19. Repertoires were generated with immunoSEQ multiplex PCR, while TCRdb's copy carries only in-frame clones and drops some. Altogether 400,000 to 550,000 clones are present, about 90% being singletons, with the ten largest covering about 2.1%. Sequenced: PBMCs or T cells enriched from blood (not recorded which). The receptors shown here come from a woman aged 18-29 years with acute COVID-19.

This clone was seen just once. V is TRBV9 and J is TRBJ2-7; 8 bases fit TRBD1. Germline V gene lookup returns CDR1 SGDLS and CDR2 YYNGEE. With 0 bases clipped from V and 4 bases from J, the junction kept 3 bases outside the gene matches. This CDR3 spans 14 amino acids. The CDR3 is CASSVGDRYYEQYF. CDR3 coding DNA: TGTGCCAGCAGCGTAGGGGACAGGTATTACGAGCAGTACTTC.

The V and J genes are TRBV6-5 and TRBJ1-3, with no clear D. Looked up from germline, CDR1 is MNHEY and CDR2 is SVGAGI. The CDR3 length is 14 residues. Trimming stripped 6 bases from V and 0 bases from J, with 9 bases between. The CDR3 reads CASRTGSSGNTIYF. CDR3 in DNA: TGTGCCAGCAGAACGGGAAGCTCTGGAAACACCATATATTTT.

The chain has TRBV30 and TRBJ2-1; TRBD2 agrees at 8 bases. Trimming removed 3 bases from V and 8 bases from J; junction bases left unmatched: 9. Germline V gene lookup returns CDR1 GTSNPN and CDR2 SVGIG (reference sequence). There are 14 residues in the CDR3. The CDR3 reads CAWSGAGLGYEQFF. CDR3 DNA sequence: TGTGCCTGGAGCGGAGCGGGACTAGGTTATGAGCAGTTCTTC.

The chain has TRBV7-9 and TRBJ1-3; D gene uncertain. V was cut by 4 bases and J by 1 base, with 8 bases left in between. The CDR3 spans 14 residues. CDR1 SEHNR and CDR2 FQNEAQ come from the germline V gene (reference sequence). CDR3 region: CASSSAGSGNTIYF. The CDR3 DNA is TGTGCCAGCAGCTCGGCGGGATCTGGAAACACCATATATTTT. Looking up the rest from reference TRBV7-9 and TRBJ1-3 gives the full variable domain: DTGVSQNPRHKITKRGQNVTFRCDPISEHNRLYWYRQTLGQGPEFLTYFQNEAQLEKSRLLSDRFSAERPKGSFSTLEIQRTEQGDSAMYLCASSSAGSGNTIYFGEGSWLTVV.

The J gene is TRBJ2-7, the V gene TRBV4-3; TRBD2 matches at 10 bases. This CDR3 has 17 amino acids. In germline, CDR1 is LGHNA, CDR2 YSLEER. Losses at the gene ends were 0 bases for V and 2 bases for J; bases not matched to a gene: 7. For the CDR3, the DNA is TGCGCCAGCAGCCAAGATCAGCGACTAGCGGGTGCCTACGAGCAGTACTTC. Its translation is CASSQDQRLAGAYEQYF.

This clone was picked up a small number of times. This rearrangement joins TRBV6-1 to TRBJ1-2, with a weak D call TRBD1 (5 bases). The CDR3 consists of 18 residues. V lost 4 bases to trimming and J lost 2 bases, with 23 bases between them. CDR1 is MNHNS, CDR2 SASEGT, per germline. In DNA form, the CDR3 reads TGTGCCAGCAGTGTAAGAATGGGACTCTCCGGCATCAACTATGGCTACACCTTC. Translating gives CASSVRMGLSGINYGYTF.

The DNA for the CDR3 is TGCGCCAGCAGCGTCCTTCCAGGGGAGCCCCAGCATTTT. Its protein product is CASSVLPGEPQHF. V and J are TRBV5-1 and TRBJ1-5; D is perhaps TRBD1 (6 bases). V was shortened by 4 bases and J by 8 bases, with 13 bases between the two germline ends. Germline values: CDR1 SGHRS, CDR2 YFSETQ. The CDR3 length is 13 residues.

The chain recombines TRBV15 with TRBJ2-5, with 13 bases fitting TRBD2. From germline, CDR1 is LNHNV and CDR2 YYDKDF (reference sequence). Trimming took 9 bases from V and 4 from J; bases not matched to a gene: 11. CDR3 length: 16 amino acids. In nucleotides, the CDR3 is TGTGCCACTCGCGCAAGGACTAGCGGGGGTGGAGAGACCCAGTACTTC. Translation: CATRARTSGGGETQYF.

The V and J genes are TRBV7-2 and TRBJ2-3; 13 bases fit TRBD2. Germline lookup yields CDR1 SGHTA and CDR2 FQGNSA. The CDR3 sequence is 18 residues long. Unmatched junction bases numbered 8, after V lost 5 bases and J lost 0 bases. This chain's CDR3 is CASSPRTSGGPSTDTQYF. Here the CDR3 DNA reads TGTGCCAGCAGCCCCCGGACTAGCGGGGGACCTAGCACAGATACGCAGTATTTT.

This clone was detected only once. V usage is TRBV4-1 and J usage is TRBJ2-2; D might be TRBD1 (5 bases). Looked up from germline, CDR1 is MGHRA and CDR2 is YSYEKL. V was cut by 1 base and J by 1 base, with 19 bases left in between. The CDR3 sequence is 19 residues long. Written as DNA, the CDR3 is TGCGCCAGCAGCCAAGCTGCCATGGTAACCGGACAGAACACCGGGGAGCTGTTTTTT. Its translation is CASSQAAMVTGQNTGELFF.

There are a few counts of this clone. The chain recombines TRBV7-8 with TRBJ2-7, with 12 bases matching TRBD2. Unmatched junction bases numbered 2, after V lost 1 base and J lost 7 bases. Germline V CDR1 and CDR2: SGHVS, FQNEAQ. CDR3 length: 14 residues. In nucleotides, the CDR3 is TGTGCCAGCAGCTTAGGGCTAGCGGGGGGGGAGCAGTACTTC. This sequence encodes CASSLGLAGGEQYF.

About this clone: A read error may account for a junction end that differs from germline. The rearrangement joins TRBV7-7 to TRBJ1-4, with a weak D call TRBD1 (6 bases). CDR1 is SSHAT and CDR2 is FNYEAQ in the germline V gene (reference sequence). This CDR3 has 15 amino acids. The CDR3 region has the DNA TGTGCTAGCAGCCGGGACAATGGGCCGAATGAAAAACTGTTTTTT. Translating gives CASSRDNGPNEKLFF.

The CDR3 DNA reads as TGTGCCAGCAGTGAAAGGGCTGTTCGGGGTGAAGCTTTCTTT. This sequence encodes CASSERAVRGEAFF. This chain links TRBV6-1 with TRBJ1-1; D ambiguous. The CDR3 consists of 14 residues. V lost 2 bases, J lost 7 bases, and 14 bases lay in between. In germline, CDR1 is MNHNS, CDR2 SASEGT.

This clone occurred a few times. The CDR3 region is CASSFWDNYGEQYF. The CDR3 DNA reads TGTGCCAGCAGCTTCTGGGACAACTACGGCGAGCAGTACTTC. The rearrangement uses TRBV13 and TRBJ2-7; possibly TRBD1 for D (6 bases). This CDR3 has 14 amino acids. V was trimmed by 3 bases and J by 6 bases, leaving 15 bases between them. Looked up from germline, CDR1 is PRHDT and CDR2 is FYEKMQ (reference sequence).

This clone was counted once. The chain couples TRBV12-3 or TRBV12-4 to TRBJ1-1; D gene ambiguous. The CDR3 runs 13 residues. V lost 6 bases and J lost 1, with 9 bases in between. The CDR3 protein is CASRRQPNTEAFF. For the CDR3, the DNA is TGTGCCAGCAGGCGACAACCGAACACTGAAGCTTTCTTT.

The chain recombines TRBV3-1 (or the pseudogene TRBV3-2) with TRBJ2-1; the D gene is possibly TRBD2 (6 bases). This CDR3 is 15 amino acids long. The V gene lost 6 bases and the J gene lost 0 bases, with 12 bases spanning the gap. The germline gives CDR1 LGHDT, CDR2 YNNKEL (reference sequence). The CDR3 nucleotides are TGTGCCAGCAGGAACGCGGGGAGCTCCTACAATGAGCAGTTCTTC. This gives the protein CASRNAGSSYNEQFF.

This sequence joins TRBV14 and TRBJ1-4; 9 bases are shared with TRBD1. The junction had 11 bases not matched to a gene; V was cut back by 4 bases and J by 11 bases. Germline loops: CDR1 SGHDN, CDR2 FVKESK. This CDR3 comprises 15 residues. The CDR3 protein is CASSRPGTGPSKLFF. As DNA, the CDR3 is TGTGCCAGCAGCCGTCCCGGGACAGGGCCATCTAAACTGTTTTTT.

The rearrangement links TRBV6-5 to TRBJ2-3; D is unresolved. There are 16 residues in the CDR3. Trimming stripped 4 bases from V and 0 bases from J, with 14 bases between. The germline CDR1 and CDR2 sequences are MNHEY and SVGAGI. CDR3 nucleotide sequence: TGTGCCAGCAGTTTTCTACTCACTACTAGCACAGATACGCAGTATTTT. As protein: CASSFLLTTSTDTQYF.

This chain links TRBV21-1 with TRBJ2-5; the D segment call TRBD1 is taken from the table without a DNA check. TRBV21-1 is a pseudogene locus. CDR3 length: 15 amino acids. The DNA of the CDR3 is TGTGCCAGCAGCAAACATCACAGGGGTTTAGAGACCCAGTACTTC. It encodes CASSKHHRGLETQYF.

This clone is a singleton in its sample. The chain joins TRBV7-2 to TRBJ2-2, with 9 bases lining up with TRBD1. J lost 4 bases, V lost 1 base, and 1 base had no gene match. There are 15 residues in the CDR3. The germline V gene has CDR1 SGHTA and CDR2 FQGNSA. The CDR3, as DNA: TGTGCCAGCAGCTTAGGACAGGGGGTCACCGGGGAGCTGTTTTTT. As protein: CASSLGQGVTGELFF.

The CDR3, as DNA: TGCAGCGTTGGAGGCATGATTAATGAAAAACTGTTTTTT. Protein product: CSVGGMINEKLFF. V and J are TRBV29-1 and TRBJ1-4; D is undetermined. The germline gives CDR1 SQVTM, CDR2 ANQGSEA. V lost 4 bases, J lost 4 bases, and 10 bases lay in between. This CDR3 spans 13 amino acids.

The gene calls are TRBV29-1 and TRBJ2-3; D may be TRBD1 (5 bases). Germline assignment: CDR1 SQVTM and CDR2 ANQGSEA. V lost 8 bases and J 4 bases, leaving 16 bases between the germline ends. The CDR3 spans 13 residues. CDR3 residues: CSFSSRVADTQYF. In DNA, the CDR3 is TGCAGCTTTAGTTCCAGGGTTGCAGATACGCAGTATTTT.

This chain joins TRBV4-3 and TRBJ1-6, with 8 bases identical to TRBD1. V lost 2 bases to trimming and J lost 5 bases; unmatched junction nucleotides: 5. This CDR3 is 16 amino acids long. Germline values: CDR1 LGHNA, CDR2 YSLEER. CDR3 amino acids: CASSQNPGQDNSPLHF. DNA of the CDR3: TGCGCCAGCAGCCAAAACCCGGGACAGGATAATTCACCCCTCCACTTT.

V and J are TRBV13 and TRBJ1-2; 9 nucleotides agree with TRBD1. Germline CDR1 and CDR2: PRHDT and FYEKMQ (reference sequence). This CDR3 is 13 amino acids long. V lost 5 bases, J lost 7 bases, and 5 bases stayed unmatched. The CDR3 sequence: CASSPLGQGGYTF. CDR3 sequence (DNA): TGTGCCAGCAGCCCCCTGGGACAGGGTGGCTACACCTTC. Complete variable domain (other parts from reference TRBV13 and TRBJ1-2): AAGVIQSPRHLIKEKRETATLKCYPIPRHDTVYWYQQGPGQDPQFLISFYEKMQSDKGSIPDRFSAQQFSDYHSELNMSSLELGDSALYFCASSPLGQGGYTFGSGTRLTVV.

V and J are TRBV6-6 and TRBJ2-2; a weak D match, TRBD1 (6 bases). V gave up 5 bases and J gave up 1 base, with 8 bases separating them. The germline V gene has CDR1 MNHNY and CDR2 SVGAGI (reference sequence). CDR3 length: 14 amino acids. The CDR3 spells CASSDRWNTGELFF. CDR3 nucleotide sequence: TGTGCCAGCAGTGACAGGTGGAACACCGGGGAGCTGTTTTTT.

This chain joins TRBV19 and TRBJ2-1; 9 bases are a match to TRBD2. This CDR3 comprises 15 residues. Losses at the gene ends were 4 bases for V and 5 bases for J; bases not matched to a gene: 6. Germline V CDR1 and CDR2: LNHDA, SQIVND (reference sequence). The CDR3, as DNA: TGTGCCAGTAGTAATGTAGCGGGGGAAAACAATGAGCAGTTCTTC. The encoded protein is CASSNVAGENNEQFF.